This TCR beta chain is drawn from a study of blood T cell repertoires in COVID-19. V shed 4 bases and J 3 bases; nucleotides not matched to a gene: 6. This CDR3 contains 16 residues. In germline, CDR1 is SGHNT, CDR2 YYREEE (reference sequence). Assay used: immunoSEQ multiplex PCR; TCRdb lists only in-frame clones, some missing. Of approximately 250,000 clones in the sample, 80% to 90% are singletons; the top ten hold about 2.2%. Sequences were obtained from peripheral blood. This TCR derives from a man aged 30 to 45 who had recovered from COVID-19. The J gene is TRBJ2-3, the V gene TRBV5-4; 12 nucleotides match TRBD1. The CDR3 DNA reads as TGTGCCAGCAGCGGCCCGGGACAGGGGGCAACAGATACGCAGTATTTT. This sequence encodes CASSGPGQGATDTQYF.